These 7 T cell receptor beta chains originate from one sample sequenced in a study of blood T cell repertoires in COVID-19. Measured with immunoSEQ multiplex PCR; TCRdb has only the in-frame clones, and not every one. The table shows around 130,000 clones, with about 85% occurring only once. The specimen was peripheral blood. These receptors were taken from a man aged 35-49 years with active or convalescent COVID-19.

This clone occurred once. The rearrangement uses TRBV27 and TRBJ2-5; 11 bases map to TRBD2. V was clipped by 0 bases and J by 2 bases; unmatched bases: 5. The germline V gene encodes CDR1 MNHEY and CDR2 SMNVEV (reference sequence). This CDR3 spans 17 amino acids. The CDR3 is CASSLSGLAGGQETQYF. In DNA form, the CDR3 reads TGTGCCAGCAGTTTATCGGGCCTAGCGGGGGGTCAAGAGACCCAGTACTTC.

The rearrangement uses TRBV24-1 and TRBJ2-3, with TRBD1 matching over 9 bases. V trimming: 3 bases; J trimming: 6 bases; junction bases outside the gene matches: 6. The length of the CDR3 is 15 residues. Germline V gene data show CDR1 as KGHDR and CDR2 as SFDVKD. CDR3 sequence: CATSDEGQGRDTQYF. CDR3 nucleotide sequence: TGTGCCACCAGTGATGAGGGACAGGGCCGTGATACGCAGTATTTT.

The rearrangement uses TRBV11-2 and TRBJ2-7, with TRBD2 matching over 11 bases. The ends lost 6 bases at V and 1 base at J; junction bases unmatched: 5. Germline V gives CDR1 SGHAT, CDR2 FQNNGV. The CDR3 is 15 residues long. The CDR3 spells CASSSSGGNSYEQYF. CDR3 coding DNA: TGTGCCAGCAGTTCTAGCGGGGGGAATTCCTACGAGCAGTACTTC.

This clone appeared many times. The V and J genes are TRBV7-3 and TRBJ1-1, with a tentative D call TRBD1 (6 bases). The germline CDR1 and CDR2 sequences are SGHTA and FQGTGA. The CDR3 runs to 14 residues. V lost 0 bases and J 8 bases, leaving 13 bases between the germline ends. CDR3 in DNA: TGTGCCAGCAGCTTAACCTCAGGGGCTCCCGAAGCTTTCTTT. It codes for CASSLTSGAPEAFF.

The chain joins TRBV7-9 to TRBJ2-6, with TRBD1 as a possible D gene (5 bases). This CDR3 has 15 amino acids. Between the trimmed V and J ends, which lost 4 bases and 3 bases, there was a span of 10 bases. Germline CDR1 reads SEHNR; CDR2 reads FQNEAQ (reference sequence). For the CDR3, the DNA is TGTGCCAGCAGCTCCCAGGGCGGTGGGGCCAACGTCCTGACTTTC. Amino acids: CASSSQGGGANVLTF.

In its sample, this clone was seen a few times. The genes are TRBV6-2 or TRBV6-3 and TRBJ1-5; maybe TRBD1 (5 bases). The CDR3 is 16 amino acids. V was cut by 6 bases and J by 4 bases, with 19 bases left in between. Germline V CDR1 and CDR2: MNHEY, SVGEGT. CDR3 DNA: TGTGCCAGCAGCCTTTGGGAAAGGGGTTTTAATCAGCCCCAGCATTTT. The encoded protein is CASSLWERGFNQPQHF.

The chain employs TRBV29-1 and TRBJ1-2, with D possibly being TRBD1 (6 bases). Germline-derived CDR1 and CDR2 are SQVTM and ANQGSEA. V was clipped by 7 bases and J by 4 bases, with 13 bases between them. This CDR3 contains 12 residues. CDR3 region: CSAGDTGYGYTF. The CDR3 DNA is TGCAGCGCCGGGGACACGGGCTATGGCTACACCTTC.